This T cell receptor (beta chain) was recovered during a study of blood T cell repertoires in COVID-19. Sequenced by immunoSEQ multiplex PCR; TCRdb stores in-frame clones only, minus some. The sample carries fewer than 130,000 clones, nearly 90% recorded once. CDR1 and CDR2 (germline): SGHTA, FQGNSA. The CDR3 is made up of 16 amino acids. V was clipped by 5 bases and J by 5 bases, with 20 bases between them. Sequencing was carried out using peripheral blood. This receptor was taken from a human donor in a cohort sampled during active COVID-19. This chain links TRBV7-2 with TRBJ2-3, with D possibly being TRBD2 (6 bases). CDR3 loop: CASSTSGTPGIDTQYF. CDR3 coding DNA: TGTGCCAGCAGCACCTCCGGGACTCCGGGTATAGATACGCAGTATTTT.